This TCR beta chain was identified during a study of human versus mouse CDR3 diversity and MHC coevolution. In the study overall: Reportedly, immunoSEQ detects one in 200,000 T cells with minimized PCR bias.

The repertoire was sequenced with immunoSEQ multiplex PCR; TCRdb's copy has only in-frame clones and lacks some. The sample has roughly 80,000 clones; roughly 90% are singletons. CDR3 size: 18 residues. V gave up 1 base and J gave up 1 base, with 19 bases separating them. Germline CDR1 and CDR2: SGHRS and YFSETQ. The sample taken for sequencing was naive CD4+ T cells from blood. Subset here: CD45RO-negative CD62L-positive naive CD4 T cells. This TCR came from a person aged 30-69 years in good health. The chain recombines TRBV5-1 with TRBJ2-3, with D tentatively TRBD2 (6 bases). The CDR3 region has the DNA TGCGCCAGCAGCTTGCCCGGGGGATGGTTGGGGGGCACAGATACGCAGTATTTT. Encoded protein: CASSLPGGWLGGTDTQYF.